Listed below are T cell receptor beta chains from one sample, sequenced in a study of response to subunit inactivated influenza vaccine. TCRdb processed the RT-PCR reads anew with MiXCR; each CDR3 protein has one entry. The table includes 450,000 to 500,000 distinct CDR3 sequences, around 9.9% detected once. This specimen consisted of PBMCs from blood, obtained roughly 45 days after vaccination. All receptors derive from a man aged 50 to 59 who received an inactivated influenza vaccine. Both conserved end residues are part of each CDR3. D genes are given only for firm matches. Clone sizes are given selectively: once, few, many, or a class where the clone is expanded.

CDR3nt: TGTGCCAGCAGCTTAGGAGGCAGGGGTGGCGAGCAGTACTTC
CDR3aa: CASSLGGRGGEQYF
d_gene: NA
v_gene: TRBV7-9
j_gene: TRBJ2-7
abundance: NA

CDR3nt: TGTGCCAGCAGCTTAGTCAGGAGTGGGGATACGCAGTATTTT
CDR3aa: CASSLVRSGDTQYF
d_gene: NA
v_gene: TRBV7-9
j_gene: TRBJ2-3
abundance: NA

CDR3nt: TGCGCCAGCAGCCGAGCGGGGGCAGATACGCAGTATTTT
CDR3aa: CASSRAGADTQYF
d_gene: TRBD2
v_gene: TRBV4-3
j_gene: TRBJ2-3
abundance: many

CDR3nt: TGTGCCAGCAGCTTAGATGTTACCGGGGAGCTGTTTTTT
CDR3aa: CASSLDVTGELFF
d_gene: NA
v_gene: TRBV7-2
j_gene: TRBJ2-2
abundance: many

CDR3nt: TGCGCCAGCAGCCAAGATCCGGGAGGGTCGATCAATGAGCAGTTCTTC
CDR3aa: CASSQDPGGSINEQFF
d_gene: TRBD2
v_gene: TRBV4-1
j_gene: TRBJ2-1
abundance: NA

CDR3nt: TGTGCCAGCAGAACCCGGCGGGACCTATCCTACGAGCAGTACTTC
CDR3aa: CASRTRRDLSYEQYF
d_gene: NA
v_gene: TRBV27
j_gene: TRBJ2-7
abundance: once

CDR3nt: TGTGCCAGCAGCTTAGAGGCGGGGCGGACTTCCAATGGCTACACCTTC
CDR3aa: CASSLEAGRTSNGYTF
d_gene: NA
v_gene: TRBV7-2
j_gene: TRBJ1-2
abundance: few

CDR3nt: TGTGCCAGCAGCTCTGGGACAGGCTACACCGAAGCTTTCTTT
CDR3aa: CASSSGTGYTEAFF
d_gene: TRBD1
v_gene: TRBV5-6
j_gene: TRBJ1-1
abundance: many

CDR3nt: TGCAGTGCTAATGCCCAAAACCAAAAACTTGAAGCTTTCTTT
CDR3aa: CSANAQNQKLEAFF
d_gene: NA
v_gene: TRBV20-1
j_gene: TRBJ1-1
abundance: many

CDR3nt: TGCGCCAGCAGCTTAAAGGCTAGCGGGGGGACCATCTACAATGAGCAGTTCTTC
CDR3aa: CASSLKASGGTIYNEQFF
d_gene: TRBD2
v_gene: TRBV5-1
j_gene: TRBJ2-1
abundance: many

CDR3nt: TGCGCCAGCAGCTTGCGTGAGCTGGGGTACAATGAGCAGTTCTTC
CDR3aa: CASSLRELGYNEQFF
d_gene: NA
v_gene: TRBV5-1
j_gene: TRBJ2-1
abundance: NA

CDR3nt: TGTGCCAGCAGAGCGGGACACGGAGGCTACGAGCAGTACTTC
CDR3aa: CASRAGHGGYEQYF
d_gene: NA
v_gene: TRBV6-1
j_gene: TRBJ2-7
abundance: few

CDR3nt: TGTGCCAGCAGTTACCGGACAGGGTCCGGGGAGCTGTTTTTT
CDR3aa: CASSYRTGSGELFF
d_gene: TRBD1
v_gene: TRBV12-3/TRBV12-4
j_gene: TRBJ2-2
abundance: few

CDR3nt: TGTGCCAGTAGTATTTGGGGTCTCAACTCTGGGGCCAACGTCCTGACTTTC
CDR3aa: CASSIWGLNSGANVLTF
d_gene: NA
v_gene: TRBV19
j_gene: TRBJ2-6
abundance: few

CDR3nt: TGTGCCATCAGTGAGGGGGTAGCGGGAGACAACAATGAGCAGTTCTTC
CDR3aa: CAISEGVAGDNNEQFF
d_gene: TRBD2
v_gene: TRBV10-3
j_gene: TRBJ2-1
abundance: few

CDR3nt: TGTGCCAGCAGTCGCCACCGGGACAACAGACCCTTGGAGCAGTACTTC
CDR3aa: CASSRHRDNRPLEQYF
d_gene: NA
v_gene: TRBV7-2
j_gene: TRBJ2-7
abundance: NA

CDR3nt: TGCGCCAGCAGCCAAGATTCCGGAACAGATACGCAGTATTTT
CDR3aa: CASSQDSGTDTQYF
d_gene: NA
v_gene: TRBV4-1
j_gene: TRBJ2-3
abundance: NA

CDR3nt: TGTGCCAGCAGTAAGGGACTAGCGGGAGTGAATGAGCAGTTCTTC
CDR3aa: CASSKGLAGVNEQFF
d_gene: TRBD2
v_gene: TRBV6-1
j_gene: TRBJ2-1
abundance: NA

CDR3nt: TGTGCCAGCAGCTTGCCACTAGCGGGGTCTAGTAGCACAGATACGCAGTATTTT
CDR3aa: CASSLPLAGSSSTDTQYF
d_gene: TRBD2
v_gene: TRBV5-5
j_gene: TRBJ2-3
abundance: NA

CDR3nt: TGTGCCAGCAGTCTAGGACAGGGCTTCCAGCCCCAGCATTTT
CDR3aa: CASSLGQGFQPQHF
d_gene: TRBD1
v_gene: TRBV6-1
j_gene: TRBJ1-5
abundance: NA

CDR3nt: TGTGCCAGTAGTACGACAGGGGGCGGCAATCAGCCCCAGCATTTT
CDR3aa: CASSTTGGGNQPQHF
d_gene: TRBD1
v_gene: TRBV19
j_gene: TRBJ1-5
abundance: few

CDR3nt: TGCAGTGCGGGTCACCAACTAGAGCCCGAGCAGTACTTC
CDR3aa: CSAGHQLEPEQYF
d_gene: NA
v_gene: TRBV20-1
j_gene: TRBJ2-7
abundance: few

CDR3nt: TGCGCCAGCAGCTCCTATAACACTGAAGCTTTCTTT
CDR3aa: CASSSYNTEAFF
d_gene: NA
v_gene: TRBV5-1
j_gene: TRBJ1-1
abundance: many

CDR3nt: TGTGCCAGTAGTGCGGAGTGGGGGGGGGGATTCCATCAGCCCCAGCATTTT
CDR3aa: CASSAEWGGGFHQPQHF
d_gene: NA
v_gene: TRBV19
j_gene: TRBJ1-5
abundance: NA

CDR3nt: TGTGCCAGCAGCCAAGATATGGCAATTTATAATTCACCCCTCCACTTT
CDR3aa: CASSQDMAIYNSPLHF
d_gene: NA
v_gene: TRBV4-2
j_gene: TRBJ1-6
abundance: many

CDR3nt: TGCAGCGTTAGACAGAGTTCCTATGGCTACACCTTC
CDR3aa: CSVRQSSYGYTF
d_gene: NA
v_gene: TRBV29-1
j_gene: TRBJ1-2
abundance: NA

CDR3nt: TGCAGCGTTAACACCGACACCGGGGAGCTGTTTTTT
CDR3aa: CSVNTDTGELFF
d_gene: NA
v_gene: TRBV29-1
j_gene: TRBJ2-2
abundance: many

CDR3nt: TGTGCCAGCAGCTTAGGGCAGGTCTATGGCTACACCTTC
CDR3aa: CASSLGQVYGYTF
d_gene: NA
v_gene: TRBV12-3/TRBV12-4
j_gene: TRBJ1-2
abundance: many

CDR3nt: TGTGCCAGCAGCCGGAGCGGGGGTTTGAATGAGCAGTTCTTC
CDR3aa: CASSRSGGLNEQFF
d_gene: TRBD2
v_gene: TRBV7-9
j_gene: TRBJ2-1
abundance: few

CDR3nt: TGCGCCAGCAGCCCGCAGGGGAGCCATGGTAATGAAAAACTGTTTTTT
CDR3aa: CASSPQGSHGNEKLFF
d_gene: NA
v_gene: TRBV5-1
j_gene: TRBJ1-4
abundance: many

CDR3nt: TGTGCCAGCAGTTCCACTTGGTCCTACAATGAGCAGTTCTTC
CDR3aa: CASSSTWSYNEQFF
d_gene: NA
v_gene: TRBV12-3/TRBV12-4
j_gene: TRBJ2-1
abundance: few